These T cell receptor beta chains were read from a single sample in a study of cytomegalovirus exposure and HLA in healthy donors. Generated by immunoSEQ multiplex PCR, the TCRdb table keeps only in-frame clones and is missing some. The table records roughly 66,000 clones, approximately 80% of them present only once. Specimen: PBMCs. Receptor source: a man aged 18 to 35 in good health and CMV-seropositive. Both conserved end residues are part of each CDR3. Rows give clone size only sometimes, using once, few, many, or a class for an expanded clone.

TRBV7-5	TRBJ2-7	.	CARSPKGARDYPYEQYF
TRBV5-8	TRBJ1-5	.	CASSLGSSRGGNQPQHF
TRBV11-1	TRBJ2-1	.	CASSLGGSSYNEQFF
TRBV7-9	TRBJ2-1	.	CASSSGLAVNEQFF
TRBV2	TRBJ1-6	.	CASSEAGTVGSPLHF
TRBV19	TRBJ1-3	.	CASTKGQIGNTIYF
TRBV28	TRBJ1-5	.	CASSDTGDHQPQHF
TRBV30	TRBJ1-2	.	CAWARGQGLLNYGYTF
TRBV11-2	TRBJ2-1	.	CASSPSPSDEQFF
TRBV4-1	TRBJ2-7	.	CASSQETGPYEQYF
TRBV2	TRBJ1-1	few	CASSDLGHLTEAFF
TRBV6-4	TRBJ2-3	medium-sized	CASSDASGGATDTQYF
TRBV2	TRBJ2-6	once	CARKSQGAGANVLTF
TRBV30	TRBJ1-6	few	CAWSRGQGSSPLHF